This T cell receptor (beta chain) was retrieved from a study of blood T cell repertoires in COVID-19. Across the study: From the United States, Italy and Spain came samples of acute and convalescent COVID-19. PBMCs, B-cell-depleted T cells, or T cells provided the cDNA or gDNA that made up the material.

Per the study methods: Reference gene primers were amplified, and this amplification served to estimate nucleated cell counts. Sequencing used immunoSEQ multiplex PCR; TCRdb keeps in-frame clones, though not all of them. Clone size and the V and J calls come from that table; the DNA yielded D and trimming. The sample yields tens of thousands of clones, approximately 85% seen once. Sequencing used peripheral blood. This TCR came from an older man with acute or convalescent COVID-19.

The DNA of the CDR3 is TGTGCCAGCTCACCACCGGGACAGGGTAGAGATGGCTACACCTTC. The encoded protein is CASSPPGQGRDGYTF. The chain has TRBV18 and TRBJ1-2; 9 bases are shared with TRBD1. CDR3 length equals 15 residues. V gave up 0 bases and J gave up 6 bases; unmatched junction bases: 5. Looked up from germline, CDR1 is KGHSH and CDR2 is LQKENI.